These 21 T cell receptor beta chains came from one sample sequenced in a study of blood T cells in healthy people across ages. It was with a sample-barcoded 5' primer and a J-beta primer mix that a second PCR of about 7 to 12 cycles was run. TCRdb used MiXCR to reprocess the 5' RACE reads, holding one entry per CDR3 protein. The repertoire includes approximately 730,000 distinct CDR3 sequences, roughly 47% of them detected once, and 20% sits in the top ten. The material sequenced was blood. These receptors all stem from a woman aged 55-69 years in good health.

The chain combines TRBV9 with TRBJ2-5, with D tentatively TRBD1 (5 bases). The V gene lost 4 bases and the J gene lost 1 base, with 11 bases spanning the gap. CDR3 length equals 14 residues. The V gene's germline CDR1 is SGDLS and CDR2 YYNGEE. The DNA of the CDR3 is TGTGCCAGCAGCACCGGACACCTCCAAGAGACCCAGTACTTC. Amino acids: CASSTGHLQETQYF. Looking up the rest from reference TRBV9 and TRBJ2-5 gives the full variable domain: DSGVTQTPKHLITATGQRVTLRCSPRSGDLSVYWYQQSLDQGLQFLIQYYNGEERAKGNILERFSAQQFPDLHSELNLSSLELGDSALYFCASSTGHLQETQYFGPGTRLLVL.

Many counts were recorded for this clonotype. This chain connects TRBV4-3 to TRBJ2-5, with TRBD1 matching 7 bases. Germline CDR1 and CDR2: LGHNA and YSLEER. The V and J ends lost 1 base and 5 bases, in that order; junction bases with no gene match: 4. The CDR3 covers 14 residues. In DNA form, the CDR3 reads TGCGCCAGCAGCCAAGCTGGCAGGGGGGAGACCCAGTACTTC. Its translation is CASSQAGRGETQYF.

This clonotype has ten or more counts. This chain connects TRBV20-1 to TRBJ2-5; tentatively, D is TRBD1 or TRBD2 (7 bases each). Trimming took 5 bases from V and 0 from J, leaving 22 bases between them. The V gene's germline CDR1 is DFQATT and CDR2 SNEGSKA (reference sequence). The CDR3 has 17 amino acids. CDR3 region: CSALQRGQRGNQETQYF. The CDR3 nucleotides read TGCAGTGCTCTCCAAAGGGGACAGCGGGGAAACCAAGAGACCCAGTACTTC.

Turning to this clonotype: This may arise from a read error, as a much more abundant clone is one base away. The V and J genes are TRBV6-6 and TRBJ2-4; 10 bases align to TRBD2. The J call may not be correct, given that the DNA end is closer to TRBJ2-7. This CDR3 spans 15 amino acids. CDR1 and CDR2 from the germline V gene are MNHNY and SVGAGI (reference sequence). CDR3 DNA sequence: TGTGCCACCCTGGGTAGCGGGGGGCCCTTTACCGAGCAGTACTTC. It codes for CATLGSGGPFTEQYF.

The rearrangement uses TRBV10-3 and TRBJ2-1; a weak D match, TRBD1 (6 bases). V dropped 9 bases and J dropped 1 base, with 13 bases sitting between them. Per the germline V gene, CDR1 is ENHRY and CDR2 is SYGVKD. CDR3 length equals 14 residues. The CDR3 DNA follows: TGTGCCATTGGAGTAGGGGGTTCCTACAATGAGCAGTTCTTC. Amino acid sequence: CAIGVGGSYNEQFF.

This chain joins TRBV29-1 and TRBJ1-4; TRBD1 matches at 10 bases. The CDR3 consists of 14 residues. The V and J ends lost 7 bases and 5 bases, in that order; junction bases with no gene match: 7. Germline V gene lookup returns CDR1 SQVTM and CDR2 ANQGSEA. The CDR3: CSGRPGQGNEKLFF. CDR3 coding DNA: TGCAGCGGGCGCCCGGGACAGGGGAATGAAAAACTGTTTTTT.

In this sample, this clonotype turned up a few times. This chain joins TRBV29-1 and TRBJ2-7; 12 nucleotides line up with TRBD2. This CDR3 spans 13 amino acids. Per the germline V gene, CDR1 is SQVTM and CDR2 is ANQGSEA. The J segment lost 4 bases and the V segment lost 4 bases, leaving 2 bases of the junction unmatched. This chain's CDR3 is CSVGTSGNYEQYF. CDR3 sequence (DNA): TGCAGCGTTGGGACTAGCGGGAATTACGAGCAGTACTTC.

A few counts support this clonotype. The V call is TRBV12-3 or TRBV12-4, the J call TRBJ1-1; 8 positions match TRBD1. J gave up 8 bases and V 6 bases, and 5 bases lay outside the gene matches. This CDR3 has 12 residues. The DNA of the CDR3 is TGTGCCAGCAGCAAAGACAGGGGAGAAGCTTTCTTT. The encoded protein is CASSKDRGEAFF.

The rearrangement joins TRBV18 to TRBJ1-5; D is possibly TRBD1 (5 bases). CDR3 length: 14 residues. The germline V gene encodes CDR1 KGHSH and CDR2 LQKENI. Trimming pared 2 bases from V and 5 bases from J, leaving 10 bases between. CDR3 DNA sequence: TGTGCCAGCTCACCAGGAGGGGCCGATCAGCCCCAGCATTTT. It yields the protein CASSPGGADQPQHF.

This clonotype was seen only once. This chain uses TRBV19 with TRBJ1-2, with D hard to call. V dropped 5 bases and J dropped 4 bases, with 14 bases sitting between them. In germline, CDR1 is LNHDA, CDR2 SQIVND (reference sequence). The CDR3 is made up of 14 amino acids. This CDR3 is CASSPGRDGYGYTF. CDR3 coding DNA: TGTGCCAGTAGTCCCGGTAGGGATGGCTATGGCTACACCTTC.

The V gene is TRBV12-3 or TRBV12-4, the J gene TRBJ1-6, with a weak D call TRBD1 (5 bases). V was pared by 5 bases and J by 9 bases, with 14 bases between. This CDR3 contains 14 residues. The CDR3 DNA sequence: TGTGCCAGCAGTCCCGGGCTCGGGGGTTCACCCCTCCACTTT. Its protein is CASSPGLGGSPLHF.

This clonotype was observed many times. This rearrangement joins TRBV7-2 to TRBJ2-1, with a tentative D call TRBD2 (6 bases). Germline CDR1 SGHTA, CDR2 FQGNSA. The CDR3 consists of 12 residues. V lost 8 bases to trimming and J lost 7 bases, with 12 bases between them. CDR3 residues: CASGASANEQFF. The CDR3 nucleotides are TGTGCCAGCGGCGCTAGCGCTAATGAGCAGTTCTTC.

In this sample, this clonotype turned up a few times. The chain links TRBV29-1 to TRBJ2-5, with a weak D call TRBD1 (6 bases). The germline V gene encodes CDR1 SQVTM and CDR2 ANQGSEA. Trimming removed 6 bases at V and 0 bases at J, with 17 bases between. This CDR3 region has 15 residues. The CDR3 nucleotides are TGCAGCGTCCTTCTGGGCGCAGGGGACCAAGAGACCCAGTACTTC. It encodes CSVLLGAGDQETQYF. Supplemented by reference TRBV29-1 and TRBJ2-5, the full variable domain reads SAVISQKPSRDICQRGTSLTIQCQVDSQVTMMFWYRQQPGQSLTLIATANQGSEATYESGFVIDKFPISRPNLTFSTLTVSNMSPEDSSIYLCSVLLGAGDQETQYFGPGTRLLVL.

This chain connects TRBV2 to TRBJ2-2; D might be TRBD2 (5 bases). Trimming stripped 1 base from V and 5 bases from J, with 11 bases between. CDR3 length: 15 amino acids. Germline V lookup: CDR1 SNHLY, CDR2 FYNNEI. CDR3 in DNA: TGTGCCAGCAGTGAAGTTTTCCCGGGAACCGGGGAGCTGTTTTTT. It yields the protein CASSEVFPGTGELFF. The complete variable domain, with remaining parts taken from reference TRBV2 and TRBJ2-2, reads EPEVTQTPSHQVTQMGQEVILRCVPISNHLYFYWYRQILGQKVEFLVSFYNNEISEKSEIFDDQFSVERPDGSNFTLKIRSTKLEDSAMYFCASSEVFPGTGELFFGEGSRLTVL.

In its sample, this clonotype was seen a few times. The chain has TRBV6-5 and TRBJ1-6; D gene unclear. CDR1 is MNHEY and CDR2 is SVGAGI in the germline V gene. Trimming took 1 base from V and 7 from J, leaving 14 bases between them. The CDR3 has 16 amino acids. The CDR3 nucleotides are TGTGCCAGCAGTTACTTCACTATGAATGGGAATTCACCCCTCCACTTT. The encoded protein is CASSYFTMNGNSPLHF.

The genes are TRBV2 and TRBJ2-7; D is possibly TRBD2 (6 bases). Germline V gene lookup returns CDR1 SNHLY and CDR2 FYNNEI. This CDR3 contains 15 residues. V lost 6 bases, J lost 7 bases, and 22 bases lay in between. CDR3 nucleotide sequence: TGTGCCAGCAGCCTGACCCCAGAGGACTACAATGAGCAGTACTTC. Translating it yields CASSLTPEDYNEQYF.

The chain carries TRBV5-1 and TRBJ2-1; D might be TRBD1 (5 bases). The V gene lost 0 bases and the J gene lost 6 bases, with 19 bases spanning the gap. Germline CDR1 SGHRS, CDR2 YFSETQ. This CDR3 has 17 residues. This CDR3 reads CASSLGLTDTLRNEQFF. For the CDR3, the DNA is TGCGCCAGCAGCTTGGGTCTGACGGACACGTTGCGCAATGAGCAGTTCTTC.

In the case of this clonotype: This may arise from a read error, as a much more abundant clone is one base away. The CDR3 sequence: CAGSLTGGPNEQYF. DNA for the CDR3: TGTGCCGGTAGCCTAACGGGAGGTCCCAACGAGCAGTACTTC. The genes are TRBV6-5 and TRBJ2-4; 7 nucleotides match TRBD2. The closer fit of TRBJ2-7 to the DNA end suggests the J call may be wrong. CDR1 is MNHEY and CDR2 is SVGAGI in the germline V gene. This CDR3 region has 14 residues.

The chain is built from TRBV6-2 or TRBV6-3 and TRBJ2-5; either TRBD1 or TRBD2 may supply D (6 bases each). Trimming took off 10 bases at V and 2 bases at J, with 14 bases between the two ends. CDR1 and CDR2 (germline): MNHEY, SVGEGT. The length of the CDR3 is 13 residues. CDR3 loop: CATLTGGQETQYF. The CDR3 nucleotides read TGTGCCACCCTGACAGGAGGGCAAGAGACCCAGTACTTC.

CDR3 bases: TGTGCCAGCAGCGTACTGCGGGGTACCGCGAACACCGGGGAGCTGTTTTTT. Its translation is CASSVLRGTANTGELFF. The chain combines TRBV11-2 with TRBJ2-2; tentative D call: TRBD2 (6 bases). The germline V gene has CDR1 SGHAT and CDR2 FQNNGV. The CDR3 covers 17 residues. Trimming stripped 5 bases from V and 0 bases from J, with 16 bases between.

Only a few counts were recorded for this clonotype. V is TRBV2 and J is TRBJ2-3, with D possibly TRBD1 on 6 matching bases. Germline values: CDR1 SNHLY, CDR2 FYNNEI. Trimming took 2 bases from V and 2 from J, leaving 8 bases between them. The length of the CDR3 is 14 residues. The CDR3 spells CASSEQGITDTQYF. The CDR3 DNA reads as TGTGCCAGCAGTGAACAGGGGATCACAGATACGCAGTATTTT.